Each of the 6 T cell receptor beta chains below was sequenced from the same sample in a study of cytomegalovirus exposure and HLA in healthy donors. With 60 Vbeta and 13 Jbeta primers, the PCR was carried out. TCRdb's copy holds only in-frame clones and misses some; the assay was immunoSEQ multiplex PCR. The data show about 130,000 clones, with over 75% seen just once and approximately 6% held by the top ten. The sequenced sample consisted of PBMCs. These receptors were taken from a woman in her thirties or forties in good health and CMV-seropositive.

J is TRBJ2-5 and V is TRBV28; 10 nucleotides align to TRBD1. The length of the CDR3 is 14 residues. Unmatched junction bases numbered 5, after V lost 5 bases and J lost 5 bases. The germline V gene has CDR1 MDHEN and CDR2 SYDVKM. CDR3 sequence (DNA): TGTGCCAGCAGTCCGGGACAGGGGACCGAGACCCAGTACTTC. Translated: CASSPGQGTETQYF.

The chain links TRBV7-9 to TRBJ2-1; D might be TRBD2 (6 bases). This CDR3 contains 14 residues. V was trimmed by 5 bases and J by 5 bases, leaving 13 bases between them. The germline gives CDR1 SEHNR, CDR2 FQNEAQ (reference sequence). The CDR3 region has the DNA TGTGCCAGCAGCAATAGGGGCGGGAACAATGAGCAGTTCTTC. It translates to CASSNRGGNNEQFF.

On this clone: Other DNA variants within this sample encode the same CDR3. The chain joins TRBV5-8 to TRBJ1-5; 7 positions match TRBD1. The V and J ends lost 4 bases and 1 base, in that order; junction bases with no gene match: 5. CDR3 length: 15 amino acids. Germline V CDR1 and CDR2: SGHTS, YDEGEE. In DNA, the CDR3 is TGTGCCAGCAGCCAGGGACAGCTCAGCAATCAGCCCCAGCATTTT. The encoded protein is CASSQGQLSNQPQHF.

This chain connects TRBV7-9 to TRBJ2-3; 7 nucleotides line up with TRBD2. Trimming at V came to 0 bases and at J to 1 base, leaving 7 bases not matched to a gene. The CDR3 totals 17 residues. CDR1 and CDR2 from the germline V gene are SEHNR and FQNEAQ (reference sequence). The CDR3 spells CASSLAGETSGTDTQYF. In nucleotides, the CDR3 is TGTGCCAGCAGCTTAGCGGGGGAAACTAGCGGCACAGATACGCAGTATTTT. The full variable domain, its missing parts supplied by reference TRBV7-9 and TRBJ2-3, is DTGVSQNPRHKITKRGQNVTFRCDPISEHNRLYWYRQTLGQGPEFLTYFQNEAQLEKSRLLSDRFSAERPKGSFSTLEIQRTEQGDSAMYLCASSLAGETSGTDTQYFGPGTRLTVL.

This chain links TRBV5-4 with TRBJ1-1; unclear D gene. Trimming cost V 1 base and J 2 bases, with 9 bases left between them. CDR3 length: 14 residues. In germline, CDR1 is SGHNT, CDR2 YYREEE (reference sequence). CDR3 residues: CASSLYRQNTEAFF. CDR3 coding DNA: TGTGCCAGCAGCTTGTACAGACAAAACACTGAAGCTTTCTTT. The complete variable domain, with remaining parts taken from reference TRBV5-4 and TRBJ1-1, reads ETGVTQSPTHLIKTRGQQVTLRCSSQSGHNTVSWYQQALGQGPQFIFQYYREEENGRGNFPPRFSGLQFPNYSSELNVNALELDDSALYLCASSLYRQNTEAFFGQGTRLTVV.

This chain connects TRBV18 to TRBJ2-2; tentatively, D is TRBD2 (5 bases). V dropped 2 bases and J dropped 2 bases, with 6 bases sitting between them. Germline assignment: CDR1 KGHSH and CDR2 LQKENI. The CDR3 contains 14 residues. The CDR3 region is CASSPGGNTGELFF. The CDR3 nucleotides read TGTGCCAGCTCACCAGGAGGAAACACCGGGGAGCTGTTTTTT. Supplemented by reference TRBV18 and TRBJ2-2, the full variable domain reads NAGVMQNPRHLVRRRGQEARLRCSPMKGHSHVYWYRQLPEEGLKFMVYLQKENIIDESGMPKERFSAEFPKEGPSILRIQQVVRGDSAAYFCASSPGGNTGELFFGEGSRLTVL.